The sequence of this T cell receptor beta chain was determined in a study of blood T cell repertoires in COVID-19. The method was immunoSEQ multiplex PCR; TCRdb's version includes in-frame clones alone and lacks a portion of them. The sample gives more than 250,000 clones, 80% to 95% of which show up once; approximately 18% is in the top ten. Those who participated ranged in age from about 18 to 89 years and resided in under 25 US areas. V dropped 5 bases and J dropped 1 base, with 17 bases sitting between them. The CDR3 extends over 16 amino acids. Looked up from germline, CDR1 is MGHRA and CDR2 is YSYEKL.

The gene calls are TRBV4-1 and TRBJ1-1, with a weak D call TRBD1 (6 bases). This clonotype was sampled from a young woman who had recovered from COVID-19. The sequenced sample was PBMCs or T cells enriched from blood (not recorded which). Written as DNA, the CDR3 is TGCGCCAGCAGCTCTCTACCAGGGACACCGAACACTGAAGCTTTCTTT. Its protein is CASSSLPGTPNTEAFF.